A single T cell receptor (beta chain) is shown here with its context. No antigen is known for it. The sample originates from a study of tumor-infiltrating lymphocytes in primary liver carcinoma. For the study at large: Men as well as women, aged 30 to 69 years, made up the patients. The study reported T1-T3 N0M0 tumors spanning 4.2 to 10 cm. Overall study results and limits: The difference in top-250-clone fraction between tumors and blood was significant, favoring tumors (p = 0.039).

The CDR3 length is 17 residues. Germline V gives CDR1 SGHAT, CDR2 FQNNGV. Trimming cost V 3 bases and J 15 bases, with 30 bases left between them. The study co-extracted DNA and RNA from 20-30 mg of unsorted bulk tissue. The study sampled five separate regions from each tumor. From approximately 0.5 ug of total RNA, TCR beta-specific cDNA was reverse-transcribed using a constant-region primer. Libraries for TCR beta were built through three nested multiplex PCR rounds, which together made up a slightly modified ARM-PCR procedure. Amplification in the first two PCR rounds was performed using TRBV1-TRBV30 forward primers and a C-beta reverse primer for 9 to 11 cycles each. TCRdb re-called the multiplex PCR reads through MiXCR, storing one row per CDR3 protein. The table shows roughly 100,000 distinct CDR3 sequences, with around three quarters occurring only once.

The chain joins TRBV11-2 to TRBJ2-1; no clear D gene. Source material: liver tumor tissue from sampling region 5. Subset reported: tumor region T5, tumor centre. This receptor was obtained from a woman aged 55-75 years with primary liver carcinoma and hepatitis B virus infection. In DNA, the CDR3 is TGTGCCAGCAGCTTTACCCCACCGAGGAGCTCCTACAATGACCTGTTCTTC. Protein product: CASSFTPPRSSYNDLFF.